This is a list of T cell receptor beta chains from one sample in a study of shared T cell receptors in the human thymus. Some clones are missing from TCRdb's copy, which holds only in-frame ones; the method was immunoSEQ multiplex PCR. The table lists 600,000 or so clones, more than 70% of them singletons, with about 0.0094% in the top ten. The same sample was also used in a study of human thymus T cells.

Source material: thymocytes. The receptor set was obtained from a boy in the first two years of life with a congenital heart defect. CDR3s include the opening cysteine and the closing phenylalanine or tryptophan. D genes are given only for firm matches. Clone size is given for some rows only: seen once, a few or many times, or a class if the clone is expanded.

.,TRBJ2-5,TRBV19,.,CASSIDRRDGREWETQYF,TGTGCCAGTAGTATAGATCGGCGGGACGGGAGAGAGTGGGAGACCCAGTACTTC
.,TRBJ2-1,TRBV4-3,TRBD2,CASSQLPSLAGGSYNEQFF,TGCGCCAGCAGCCAACTTCCCTCCCTAGCGGGGGGCTCCTACAATGAGCAGTTCTTC
.,TRBJ1-3,TRBV5-6,.,CASSSGGGGRSGNTIYF,TGTGCCAGCAGCTCGGGCGGGGGGGGCCGCTCTGGAAACACCATATATTTT
.,TRBJ2-5,TRBV6-5,TRBD2,CASSYSGGEGTQYF,TGTGCCAGCAGTTACTCGGGGGGGGAAGGGACCCAGTACTTC
.,TRBJ1-6,TRBV27,.,CASSSRENSPLHF,TGTGCCAGCAGTTCCAGGGAAAATTCACCCCTCCACTTT
.,TRBJ1-1,TRBV5-4,.,CASSFSDSQNTEAFF,TGTGCCAGCAGCTTCAGTGACAGTCAAAACACTGAAGCTTTCTTT
.,TRBJ1-6,TRBV4-1,.,CASSQEGDCGAYNSPLHF,TGCGCCAGCAGCCAAGAAGGGGACTGTGGGGCCTATAATTCACCCCTCCACTTT
few,TRBJ1-1,TRBV6-5,.,CASRCNGVANTEAFF,TGTGCCAGCAGGTGCAATGGAGTCGCGAACACTGAAGCTTTCTTT
.,TRBJ2-4,TRBV21-1,.,CASSKETGRQAKNIQYF,TGTGCCAGCAGCAAAGAGACAGGTCGTCAAGCCAAAAACATTCAGTACTTC
.,TRBJ2-6,TRBV5-1,.,CASSLAEAGANVLTF,TGCGCCAGCAGCTTGGCGGAGGCTGGGGCCAACGTCCTGACTTTC
.,TRBJ2-1,TRBV7-2,TRBD1,CASSPRTGVIYNEQFF,TGTGCCAGCAGCCCCCGGACAGGGGTTATATACAATGAGCAGTTCTTC
.,TRBJ2-3,TRBV2,.,CASSGRGSTDTQYF,TGTGCCAGCAGTGGTCGGGGGAGCACAGATACGCAGTATTTT
.,TRBJ1-2,TRBV5-6,TRBD1,CASSPRGQENYGYTF,TGTGCCAGCAGCCCGAGGGGACAGGAGAACTATGGCTACACCTTC
.,TRBJ1-1,TRBV27,.,CASSFRGGAEAFF,TGTGCCAGCAGTTTCAGGGGAGGGGCTGAAGCTTTCTTT
.,TRBJ1-2,TRBV28,.,CASTQRGRVDPYGYTF,TGTGCCAGCACCCAAAGGGGCAGGGTGGATCCCTATGGCTACACCTTC
.,TRBJ1-2,TRBV7-9,.,CASSFSRTVDKNYGYTF,TGTGCCAGCAGCTTTTCAAGGACAGTCGACAAAAACTATGGCTACACCTTC
.,TRBJ2-7,TRBV28,TRBD2,CASRDAGGGPYEQYF,TGTGCCAGCAGAGATGCTGGGGGAGGGCCCTACGAGCAGTACTTC
.,TRBJ2-7,TRBV5-1,TRBD1,CASSGDRWGSYEQYF,TGCGCCAGCAGCGGGGACAGGTGGGGTTCCTACGAGCAGTACTTC